This entry lists 12 T cell receptor beta chains sequenced from one sample in a study of CD8 T cells in ankylosing spondylitis. TCRdb re-called the 5' RACE reads with MiXCR, one entry per CDR3 protein. This sample has about 240,000 distinct CDR3 sequences; approximately 24% occur once, and the top ten carry 0.5% to 0.75%. The sample taken for sequencing was blood, either unsorted or a sorted T cell fraction (not recorded which). Receptors were obtained from a male donor with ankylosing spondylitis or in good health (not recorded which).

The DNA for the CDR3 is TGCAGCGTACGAAAGAACACCGGGGAGCTGTTTTTT. Protein sequence: CSVRKNTGELFF. The chain uses TRBV29-1 and TRBJ2-2; D gene unclear. The CDR3 is 12 residues long. Trimming removed 6 bases from V and 1 base from J, with 6 bases in between. CDR1 and CDR2 from the germline V gene are SQVTM and ANQGSEA.

The chain uses TRBV6-2 or TRBV6-3 and TRBJ1-1; the D is unclear. Germline V gene lookup returns CDR1 MNHEY and CDR2 SVGEGT. The CDR3 consists of 13 residues. The V and J ends lost 0 bases and 6 bases respectively, with 8 bases between them. As DNA, the CDR3 is TGTGCCAGCAGTTACTCGGAGGAGTCTGAAGCTTTCTTT. Translation gives CASSYSEESEAFF.

The chain couples TRBV30 to TRBJ2-6; D gene ambiguous. Germline CDR1 reads GTSNPN; CDR2 reads SVGIG (reference sequence). Trimming cost V 5 bases and J 2 bases, with 4 bases left between them. This CDR3 has 12 amino acids. The DNA for the CDR3 is TGTGCCTGGCGAACTGGGGCCAACGTCCTGACTTTC. Translating gives CAWRTGANVLTF.

V and J are TRBV20-1 and TRBJ1-1; weak D call: TRBD1 (5 bases). With 0 bases removed from V and 4 bases from J, the gap between germline ends came to 12 bases. Germline V gives CDR1 DFQATT, CDR2 SNEGSKA (reference sequence). This CDR3 has 14 residues. In nucleotides, the CDR3 is TGCAGTGCTAGAGATGCAGGGAGAAGCACTGAAGCTTTCTTT. Its protein product is CSARDAGRSTEAFF.

This clonotype occurred many times. The chain links TRBV7-2 to TRBJ2-5; 9 bases are shared with TRBD2. Germline V gene sequence: CDR1 SGHTA, CDR2 FQGNSA. Trimming removed 3 bases from V and 3 bases from J; junction bases left unmatched: 11. The CDR3 has 17 amino acids. The CDR3 spells CASSFDPGLAREETQYF. The DNA of the CDR3 is TGTGCCAGCAGCTTTGACCCGGGACTAGCCCGCGAAGAGACCCAGTACTTC.

The chain employs TRBV20-1 and TRBJ2-5; the match to TRBD2 covers 8 bases. V lost 7 bases to trimming and J lost 1 base; unmatched junction nucleotides: 8. The germline CDR1 and CDR2 sequences are DFQATT and SNEGSKA (reference sequence). The CDR3 runs to 14 residues. CDR3 loop: CSGSGGGTQETQYF. For the CDR3, the DNA is TGCAGTGGCTCGGGCGGGGGGACCCAAGAGACCCAGTACTTC.

The V gene is TRBV7-2, the J gene TRBJ2-5; TRBD1 or TRBD2 may be the D gene (5 bases each). Per germline, CDR1 SGHTA and CDR2 FQGNSA. Trimming shortened V by 8 bases and J by 5 bases, and 21 bases separated the two germline ends. The CDR3 loop spans 15 amino acids. The CDR3 loop reads CASVRGRWDVETQYF. DNA for the CDR3: TGTGCCAGCGTACGGGGCCGGTGGGACGTTGAGACCCAGTACTTC.

The chain uses TRBV15 and TRBJ1-3; D gene uncertain. Germline V gene lookup returns CDR1 LNHNV and CDR2 YYDKDF (reference sequence). The V gene lost 0 bases and the J gene lost 8 bases, with 11 bases spanning the gap. The CDR3 covers 14 residues. The CDR3 sequence: CATSRDRVSDTIYF. For the CDR3, the DNA is TGTGCCACCAGCAGAGATCGGGTATCTGACACCATATATTTT. The whole variable domain, filled in from reference TRBV15 and TRBJ1-3, reads DAMVIQNPRYQVTQFGKPVTLSCSQTLNHNVMYWYQQKSSQAPKLLFHYYDKDFNNEADTPDNFQSRRPNTSFCFLDIRSPGLGDTAMYLCATSRDRVSDTIYFGEGSWLTVV.

This clonotype has a handful of counts. This chain links TRBV15 with TRBJ2-1, with TRBD1 matching 8 bases. Germline assignment: CDR1 LNHNV and CDR2 YYDKDF (reference sequence). The CDR3 contains 15 residues. J lost 7 bases, V lost 3 bases, and 8 bases had no gene match. Written as DNA, the CDR3 is TGTGCCACCAGCAGGGCTGGGACAGGAGGGAATGAGCAGTTCTTC. Residues: CATSRAGTGGNEQFF.

The gene calls are TRBV18 and TRBJ2-5; D gene uncertain. Deletions cut 3 bases from V and 3 bases from J, with 11 bases between. The germline gives CDR1 KGHSH, CDR2 LQKENI. This CDR3 comprises 14 residues. CDR3 amino acids: CASSPSLDEETQYF. The CDR3 DNA reads as TGTGCCAGCTCACCGTCGTTAGATGAAGAGACCCAGTACTTC.

This clonotype was detected ten times or more. The chain joins TRBV5-1 to TRBJ2-7; 9 nucleotides line up with TRBD1. V lost 4 bases and J lost 0; bases outside the gene matches: 5. This CDR3 is built from 15 residues. Germline assignment: CDR1 SGHRS and CDR2 YFSETQ. CDR3 in amino acids: CASSPDRGVSYEQYF. In DNA, the CDR3 is TGCGCCAGCAGCCCTGACAGGGGGGTCTCCTACGAGCAGTACTTC.

This chain connects TRBV20-1 to TRBJ2-1; TRBD2 aligns across 9 bases. V lost 6 bases to trimming and J lost 0 bases; unmatched junction nucleotides: 9. Germline assignment: CDR1 DFQATT and CDR2 SNEGSKA (reference sequence). This CDR3 has 16 amino acids. The CDR3, as DNA: TGCAGTGCCCCCTGGCTAGCGGGGCTCTCCTACAATGAGCAGTTCTTC. It specifies CSAPWLAGLSYNEQFF.